These T cell receptor beta chains were read from a single sample in a study of blood T cell repertoires in COVID-19. Measured with immunoSEQ multiplex PCR; TCRdb has only the in-frame clones, and not every one. This repertoire shows about 670,000 clones, 85% to 90% found once; its top ten account for roughly 0.25%. Sequenced: peripheral blood. All receptors come from a woman between 18 and 29 years old with acute or convalescent COVID-19. Both conserved end residues are part of each CDR3. The D gene is left open where the match is weak. Clone sizes are given selectively: once, few, many, or a class where the clone is expanded.

v_gene: TRBV18
j_gene: TRBJ2-1
d_gene: -
abundance: once
CDR3nt: TGTGCCAGCTCACCGGGCCAGGGCAGTTACAATGAGCAGTTCTTC
CDR3aa: CASSPGQGSYNEQFF

v_gene: TRBV27
j_gene: TRBJ1-2
d_gene: -
abundance: -
CDR3nt: TGTGCCAGCAGTTTAGGAGGCTATTATGGCTACACCTTC
CDR3aa: CASSLGGYYGYTF

v_gene: TRBV29-1
j_gene: TRBJ2-1
d_gene: -
abundance: -
CDR3nt: TGCAGCGCCGCCTGGGGGGGGCAAAGGAATGAGCAGTTCTTC
CDR3aa: CSAAWGGQRNEQFF

v_gene: TRBV2
j_gene: TRBJ2-1
d_gene: TRBD1
abundance: once
CDR3nt: TGTGCCAGCAGTGAAGGACGGGGACAGCTACAAGGTGAGCAGTTCTTC
CDR3aa: CASSEGRGQLQGEQFF

v_gene: TRBV30
j_gene: TRBJ1-4
d_gene: -
abundance: -
CDR3nt: TGTGCCTGGACCGCCGGGACAACTAATGAAAAACTGTTTTTT
CDR3aa: CAWTAGTTNEKLFF

v_gene: TRBV29-1
j_gene: TRBJ1-1
d_gene: -
abundance: few
CDR3nt: TGCAGCGCCGAGGGAGGGGCCACTGAAGCTTTCTTT
CDR3aa: CSAEGGATEAFF

v_gene: TRBV5-4
j_gene: TRBJ1-2
d_gene: -
abundance: -
CDR3nt: TGTGCCAGCAGCTTGGAAGCCGCTAAGGGCTACACCTTC
CDR3aa: CASSLEAAKGYTF

v_gene: TRBV7-2
j_gene: TRBJ1-5
d_gene: TRBD1
abundance: -
CDR3nt: TGTGCCAGCAGCTCGGTATGGACAGGGGTTCAGCCCCAGCATTTT
CDR3aa: CASSSVWTGVQPQHF

v_gene: TRBV4-1
j_gene: TRBJ2-7
d_gene: -
abundance: -
CDR3nt: TGCGCCAGCAGCCAAGATCCCCAGGGCTACGAGCAGTACTTC
CDR3aa: CASSQDPQGYEQYF

v_gene: TRBV7-3
j_gene: TRBJ1-2
d_gene: -
abundance: -
CDR3nt: TGTGCCAGCAGCCCCGGAACAGGGCCCTATGGCTACACCTTC
CDR3aa: CASSPGTGPYGYTF

v_gene: TRBV21-1
j_gene: TRBJ2-7
d_gene: -
abundance: -
CDR3nt: TGTGCCAGCAGCTCTTGCGGACTGTATAGTGAGCAGTACTTC
CDR3aa: CASSSCGLYSEQYF

v_gene: TRBV4-2
j_gene: TRBJ2-7
d_gene: -
abundance: few
CDR3nt: TGTGCCAGCAGCCAAGGACGAGGGGACATCCCGCGGCAGTACTTC
CDR3aa: CASSQGRGDIPRQYF

v_gene: TRBV11-1
j_gene: TRBJ1-1
d_gene: -
abundance: -
CDR3nt: TGTGCCAGCAGCCCCTCGGTCGCGAACACTGAAGCTTTCTTT
CDR3aa: CASSPSVANTEAFF

v_gene: TRBV5-5
j_gene: TRBJ2-7
d_gene: -
abundance: -
CDR3nt: TGTGCCAGCAGCACCGGGGTCTACGAGCAGTACTTC
CDR3aa: CASSTGVYEQYF

v_gene: TRBV7-9
j_gene: TRBJ1-1
d_gene: -
abundance: -
CDR3nt: TGTGCCAGCAGCTTAGCCGGGACTGAAGCTTTCTTT
CDR3aa: CASSLAGTEAFF

v_gene: TRBV30
j_gene: TRBJ1-3
d_gene: -
abundance: -
CDR3nt: TGTGCCAATTCCGGGACTAACTCTGGAAACACCATATATTTT
CDR3aa: CANSGTNSGNTIYF

v_gene: TRBV4-1
j_gene: TRBJ1-5
d_gene: -
abundance: -
CDR3nt: TGCGCCAGCAGCCAAGGGGTTCAGGGTAGGCGCAATCAGCCCCAGCATTTT
CDR3aa: CASSQGVQGRRNQPQHF

v_gene: TRBV9
j_gene: TRBJ1-1
d_gene: -
abundance: -
CDR3nt: TGTGCCAGCAGCGGGGGCCTGAACACTGAAGCTTTCTTT
CDR3aa: CASSGGLNTEAFF

v_gene: TRBV24-1
j_gene: TRBJ2-2
d_gene: TRBD2
abundance: -
CDR3nt: TGTGCCACCAGTGATTCAGGGACTAGCGGGAGGACCGGGGAGCTGTTTTTT
CDR3aa: CATSDSGTSGRTGELFF

v_gene: TRBV10-3
j_gene: TRBJ1-1
d_gene: -
abundance: -
CDR3nt: TGTGCCATCAGTGCGGGACTGAGAGAGGGAACTGAAGCTTTCTTT
CDR3aa: CAISAGLREGTEAFF

v_gene: TRBV5-1
j_gene: TRBJ1-4
d_gene: -
abundance: -
CDR3nt: TGCGCCAGCAGCTTGGCCTCCGAACAGCATGAAAAACTGTTTTTT
CDR3aa: CASSLASEQHEKLFF

v_gene: TRBV4-1
j_gene: TRBJ1-2
d_gene: TRBD1
abundance: once
CDR3nt: TGCGCCAGCAGCCAAGTTTATTCGGGACAGGGGGTATGGTATGACTATGGCTACACCTTC
CDR3aa: CASSQVYSGQGVWYDYGYTF

v_gene: TRBV7-2
j_gene: TRBJ2-3
d_gene: -
abundance: -
CDR3nt: TGTGCCAGCAGCTTAGATGGAGGGGACGATACGCAGTATTTT
CDR3aa: CASSLDGGDDTQYF

v_gene: TRBV4-1
j_gene: TRBJ2-7
d_gene: -
abundance: -
CDR3nt: TGCGCCAGCAGCCAAGAAGCAGGTGCCTACGAGCAGTACTTC
CDR3aa: CASSQEAGAYEQYF

v_gene: TRBV24-1
j_gene: TRBJ1-4
d_gene: TRBD1
abundance: once
CDR3nt: TGTGCCACCAGTGATGGGATGACAGGGATAAGGGAAAAACTGTTTTTT
CDR3aa: CATSDGMTGIREKLFF

v_gene: TRBV4-1
j_gene: TRBJ2-1
d_gene: TRBD2
abundance: -
CDR3nt: TGCGCCAGCAGCCCTAGACTAGCGGGGGCAAACAATGAGCAGTTCTTC
CDR3aa: CASSPRLAGANNEQFF

v_gene: TRBV29-1
j_gene: TRBJ1-2
d_gene: TRBD1
abundance: -
CDR3nt: TGCAGCGTGCCCGGGACAGCGTATGGCTACACCTTC
CDR3aa: CSVPGTAYGYTF

v_gene: TRBV7-9
j_gene: TRBJ1-2
d_gene: -
abundance: -
CDR3nt: TGTGCCAGCAGCTTAGCAGGGCCAGGGGCAGGCTACACCTTC
CDR3aa: CASSLAGPGAGYTF

v_gene: TRBV19
j_gene: TRBJ1-1
d_gene: -
abundance: -
CDR3nt: TGTGCCAGTACCCCGACAATCAACTGGAACACTGAAGCTTTCTTT
CDR3aa: CASTPTINWNTEAFF

v_gene: TRBV29-1
j_gene: TRBJ1-2
d_gene: -
abundance: -
CDR3nt: TGCAGCGTTGGCGATGGGGCGCGTGGCTACACCTTC
CDR3aa: CSVGDGARGYTF

v_gene: TRBV7-9
j_gene: TRBJ1-4
d_gene: TRBD1
abundance: -
CDR3nt: TGTGCCAGCAGCTTAGTTCTCACAGGGGGCGAAAAACTGTTTTTT
CDR3aa: CASSLVLTGGEKLFF

v_gene: TRBV19
j_gene: TRBJ2-7
d_gene: TRBD1
abundance: few
CDR3nt: TGTGCCAGTAGTACCGGGGCCACAGGGGACGAGCAGTACTTC
CDR3aa: CASSTGATGDEQYF

v_gene: TRBV7-9
j_gene: TRBJ2-3
d_gene: TRBD2
abundance: once
CDR3nt: TGTGCCAGCAGCCGCGGGACTAGCGGGGGGGCGACAGATACGCAGTATTTT
CDR3aa: CASSRGTSGGATDTQYF

v_gene: TRBV18
j_gene: TRBJ2-7
d_gene: -
abundance: once
CDR3nt: TGTGCCAGCTCCGACCCGGGACTTTCCTACGAGCAGTACTTC
CDR3aa: CASSDPGLSYEQYF

v_gene: TRBV2
j_gene: TRBJ1-2
d_gene: -
abundance: -
CDR3nt: TGTGCCAGCGGGGTGGAGGGGAACTATGGCTACACCTTC
CDR3aa: CASGVEGNYGYTF

v_gene: TRBV29-1
j_gene: TRBJ2-1
d_gene: -
abundance: -
CDR3nt: TGCAGCGTTGAAGCGGGTAGCGCCTCCTCCTACAATGAGCAGTTCTTC
CDR3aa: CSVEAGSASSYNEQFF

v_gene: TRBV5-6
j_gene: TRBJ1-5
d_gene: -
abundance: -
CDR3nt: TGTGCCAGCAGCTCCAAGACTGTTCTAAACAATCAGCCCCAGCATTTT
CDR3aa: CASSSKTVLNNQPQHF

v_gene: TRBV5-4
j_gene: TRBJ2-7
d_gene: -
abundance: -
CDR3nt: TGTGCCAGCAGCCCTGGACTAATACTTACCTACGAGCAGTACTTC
CDR3aa: CASSPGLILTYEQYF

v_gene: TRBV14
j_gene: TRBJ2-3
d_gene: TRBD2
abundance: -
CDR3nt: TGTGCCAGCAGCCTAACGGGGGGGGCCTCCACAGATACGCAGTATTTT
CDR3aa: CASSLTGGASTDTQYF

v_gene: TRBV28
j_gene: TRBJ1-5
d_gene: -
abundance: once
CDR3nt: TGTGCCAGCAGTTTAGGCCGTAAGACAGTGAAGGGCAATCAGCCCCAGCATTTT
CDR3aa: CASSLGRKTVKGNQPQHF

v_gene: TRBV9
j_gene: TRBJ1-1
d_gene: TRBD1
abundance: -
CDR3nt: TGTGCCAGCAGCGGGATGACAGGGGGGAACACTGAAGCTTTCTTT
CDR3aa: CASSGMTGGNTEAFF

v_gene: TRBV10-3
j_gene: TRBJ1-2
d_gene: TRBD1
abundance: -
CDR3nt: TGTGCCATCAGAAGTGAGGGGGGACAGCAGATGCGCTCTTATGGCTACACCTTC
CDR3aa: CAIRSEGGQQMRSYGYTF

v_gene: TRBV21-1
j_gene: TRBJ2-7
d_gene: -
abundance: -
CDR3nt: TGTGCCAGCAGATATCCGGGACAGGGTCTATCCTACGAGCAGTACTTC
CDR3aa: CASRYPGQGLSYEQYF

v_gene: TRBV9
j_gene: TRBJ1-2
d_gene: -
abundance: -
CDR3nt: TGTGCCAGCAGCGTACAGGGACTCTATGGCTACACCTTC
CDR3aa: CASSVQGLYGYTF

v_gene: TRBV11-2
j_gene: TRBJ1-2
d_gene: -
abundance: -
CDR3nt: TGTGCCAGCAGCCCCCTCGAAGGGAGAAGGTTCCATGGCTACACCTTC
CDR3aa: CASSPLEGRRFHGYTF